This T cell receptor beta chain was retrieved from a study of blood T cells in healthy people across ages. Whole-study findings and limits: Fewer expanded clones and more diversity marked long-lived versus aged donors. TCR beta diversity per million T cells fell roughly linearly with age.

Using a J-beta primer mix together with a sample-barcoded 5' primer, a second PCR was run for roughly 7 to 12 cycles. A template-switch adaptor with 12 random nucleotides tagged each cDNA molecule. TCRdb re-called the 5' RACE reads with MiXCR, one entry per CDR3 protein. The data hold 1 million or so distinct CDR3 sequences, with under 55% observed a single time. In this sample, this clonotype turned up a few times. What it binds is not known. Per sample, no less than 5 micrograms of total RNA were extracted. CDR3 length: 15 residues. With V trimmed by 5 bases and J by 7 bases, 13 bases remained unmatched.

The chain uses TRBV12-3 or TRBV12-4 and TRBJ1-2; 7 bases are shared with TRBD1. The source material was blood. The sequence came from a woman in her fifties or sixties in good health. CDR3 residues: CASSPKTGTRAGYTF. Written as DNA, the CDR3 is TGTGCCAGCAGTCCCAAGACAGGGACAAGGGCTGGCTACACCTTC.